Each of the 15 T cell receptor beta chains below was sequenced from the same sample in a study of blood T cell repertoires in COVID-19. Repertoires were generated with immunoSEQ multiplex PCR, while TCRdb's copy carries only in-frame clones and drops some. The sample holds about 82,000 clones, around four fifths seen once. Material: peripheral blood. Receptor source: a man aged 80 or over with active or convalescent COVID-19.

This clone was detected only once. V gene TRBV24-1 combines with J gene TRBJ2-2; 11 bases map to TRBD1. The CDR3 totals 17 residues. Per germline, CDR1 KGHDR and CDR2 SFDVKD. After removal of 1 base from V and 4 bases from J, the junction contained 4 bases not matched to a gene. Here the CDR3 reads CATSDFSGTGGTGELFF. The CDR3 region has the DNA TGTGCCACCAGTGATTTCTCCGGGACAGGGGGCACCGGGGAGCTGTTTTTT.

The chain joins TRBV9 to TRBJ2-2; D not certain. CDR1 and CDR2 (germline): SGDLS, YYNGEE. This CDR3 spans 16 amino acids. Deletions cut 0 bases from V and 3 bases from J, with 12 bases between. CDR3 loop: CASSVVVSRDTGELFF. DNA of the CDR3: TGTGCCAGCAGCGTAGTGGTTAGTCGGGACACCGGGGAGCTGTTTTTT.

This clone has more than one count but fewer than ten. Here the CDR3 DNA reads TGTGCCAGCAGCTGGACTAGCGGCCAAGAGACCCAGTACTTC. Translation: CASSWTSGQETQYF. The chain links TRBV11-3 to TRBJ2-5; 10 nucleotides align to TRBD2. Germline assignment: CDR1 SGHNT and CDR2 YENEEA. The CDR3 has 14 amino acids. Trimming cost V 4 bases and J 1 base; bases outside gene matches: 0.

The chain combines TRBV5-1 with TRBJ2-1; D is unresolved. The V end lost 1 base, the J end lost 4 bases, and 6 bases lay between the germline ends. Germline CDR1 SGHRS, CDR2 YFSETQ. There are 13 residues in the CDR3. The CDR3 bases are TGCGCCAGCAGCTTGTCGGGTTACAATGAGCAGTTCTTC. Residues: CASSLSGYNEQFF.

The chain uses TRBV15 and TRBJ2-1; D possibly corresponds to TRBD1 (5 bases). The ends were cut back, 0 bases at V and 7 bases at J, with 13 bases in the middle. This CDR3 comprises 15 residues. From germline, CDR1 is LNHNV and CDR2 YYDKDF (reference sequence). The CDR3 loop reads CATSRDGQGRNEQFF. CDR3 sequence (DNA): TGTGCCACCAGCAGAGATGGGCAGGGAAGGAATGAGCAGTTCTTC.

V gene TRBV27 combines with J gene TRBJ1-2, with D possibly matching TRBD1 (5 bases). The ends were cut back, 0 bases at V and 4 bases at J, with 12 bases in the middle. CDR3 length: 15 residues. Germline V lookup: CDR1 MNHEY, CDR2 SMNVEV (reference sequence). This CDR3 reads CASSLSGVGGYGYTF. The CDR3 region has the DNA TGTGCCAGCAGTTTATCGGGGGTGGGGGGCTATGGCTACACCTTC.

Only a few counts were recorded for this clone. This rearrangement joins TRBV6-5 to TRBJ1-5; possibly TRBD1 for D (5 bases). Per germline, CDR1 MNHEY and CDR2 SVGAGI. The CDR3 is made up of 15 amino acids. V was shortened by 0 bases and J by 4 bases, with 10 bases between the two germline ends. The DNA for the CDR3 is TGTGCCAGCAGTTACTCTGGGGCCCTTAATCAGCCCCAGCATTTT. It yields the protein CASSYSGALNQPQHF.

The gene calls are TRBV7-7 and TRBJ2-3, with D perhaps TRBD1 (5 bases). The CDR3 is 13 residues long. V gave up 5 bases and J gave up 4 bases, with 10 bases separating them. Germline V gene lookup returns CDR1 SSHAT and CDR2 FNYEAQ (reference sequence). In DNA, the CDR3 is TGTGCCAGCAGCCCCCAGGGTCCAGATACGCAGTATTTT. Its protein product is CASSPQGPDTQYF.

V and J are TRBV6-2 or TRBV6-3 and TRBJ2-3; 7 bases are shared with TRBD1. The CDR3 loop spans 19 amino acids. After removal of 0 bases from V and 1 base from J, the junction contained 13 bases not matched to a gene. The germline V gene has CDR1 MNHEY and CDR2 SVGEGT. The CDR3 sequence: CASSYSSSGGYSGTDTQYF. CDR3 DNA: TGTGCCAGCAGTTACTCGAGTTCAGGGGGTTACAGTGGCACAGATACGCAGTATTTT.

CDR3 nucleotides: TGTGCCAGCAGCTTGGGCCTAGCGGGGACAGATACGCAGTATTTT. Translating gives CASSLGLAGTDTQYF. The genes are TRBV5-4 and TRBJ2-3, with 9 positions matching TRBD2. Germline-derived CDR1 and CDR2 are SGHNT and YYREEE (reference sequence). V shed 0 bases, J shed 3 bases, and the junction held 2 bases outside the gene matches. This CDR3 is 15 amino acids long.

The chain links TRBV28 to TRBJ1-4; the match to TRBD1 covers 7 bases. The CDR3 sequence is 14 residues long. CDR1 is MDHEN and CDR2 is SYDVKM in the germline V gene. The J segment lost 6 bases and the V segment lost 5 bases, leaving 6 bases of the junction unmatched. The CDR3 DNA sequence: TGTGCCAGCAGTCGTGACAGGGTTGATGAAAAACTGTTTTTT. It is translated as CASSRDRVDEKLFF. Using reference TRBV28 and TRBJ1-4 for the parts outside the CDR3, the full variable domain is DVKVTQSSRYLVKRTGEKVFLECVQDMDHENMFWYRQDPGLGLRLIYFSYDVKMKEKGDIPEGYSVSREKKERFSLILESASTNQTSMYLCASSRDRVDEKLFFGSGTQLSVL.

The rearrangement links TRBV11-2 to TRBJ2-1; TRBD2 agrees at 9 bases. The germline V gene encodes CDR1 SGHAT and CDR2 FQNNGV. The CDR3 has 18 amino acids. Losses at the gene ends were 5 bases for V and 8 bases for J; bases not matched to a gene: 19. The CDR3 bases are TGTGCCAGCAGCCCTCGGAAAACGGTAGCGGGAGTTCGCTATGAGCAGTTCTTC. It codes for CASSPRKTVAGVRYEQFF.

V and J are TRBV7-9 and TRBJ1-4; D is undetermined. The V and J ends lost 1 base and 8 bases respectively, with 5 bases between them. Germline V gene lookup returns CDR1 SEHNR and CDR2 FQNEAQ (reference sequence). This CDR3 is 12 amino acids long. CDR3 loop: CASSLVAEKLFF. Here the CDR3 DNA reads TGTGCCAGCAGCTTAGTAGCCGAAAAACTGTTTTTT.

The chain joins TRBV6-5 to TRBJ2-7, with TRBD1 identical over 10 bases. Germline CDR1 reads MNHEY; CDR2 reads SVGAGI. The CDR3 extends over 15 amino acids. J was trimmed by 0 bases and V by 4 bases; bases with no gene match: 3. CDR3 bases: TGTGCCAGCAGTTGGACAGGGGGGAGCTCCTACGAGCAGTACGTC. It translates to CASSWTGGSSYEQYV.

The CDR3 here is CASSPLGLAGETQYF. CDR3 bases: TGTGCCAGCAGCCCACTGGGACTAGCTGGAGAGACCCAGTACTTC. The J gene is TRBJ2-5, the V gene TRBV7-9; 9 positions match TRBD2. The CDR3 loop spans 15 amino acids. CDR1 is SEHNR and CDR2 is FQNEAQ in the germline V gene (reference sequence). V dropped 5 bases and J dropped 4; count of bases not matched to a gene: 8. Full variable domain (remainder filled in from reference TRBV7-9 and TRBJ2-5): DTGVSQNPRHKITKRGQNVTFRCDPISEHNRLYWYRQTLGQGPEFLTYFQNEAQLEKSRLLSDRFSAERPKGSFSTLEIQRTEQGDSAMYLCASSPLGLAGETQYFGPGTRLLVL.